This TCR beta chain was identified in a study of blood T cell repertoires in COVID-19 (dated by TCRdb to 2020 to 2022). For the wider study: Samples covering the acute and convalescent phases of COVID-19 were provided by collaborators in the United States, Italy and Spain. The material from the prospective study consisted of cDNA or gDNA derived from T cells, B-cell-depleted T cells, or PBMCs. The dataset comprised deeply sampled blood TCRbeta repertoires from subjects exposed to, actively infected with, or recovered from COVID-19. The repertoires were released in a freely available public database meant as a resource for research on the immune response to SARS-CoV-2. Samples came from the ongoing ImmuneRACE study (first 160 participants) plus 1,254 subjects from 6 global collaborators. Sample metadata almost always included a de-identified subject ID, COVID-19 status, age in years and sex. Where available, HLA class I and class II types were obtained from metadata supplied by the sample provider rather than from assay-based typing.

From cysteine to phenylalanine, the CDR3 is 16 amino acids long. Only the CDR3 portion is preserved as DNA: 48 bases, with reading frame beginning at the first base. Looking up the germline V gene yields CDR1 LGHNA and CDR2 YSLEER. For this chain, trimming is 1 base at the V end and 6 bases at the J end, and the number of junction bases without a gene match is 11. Participants in the prospective study were aged roughly 18 to 89 years, lived in under 30 United States geographic areas, and enrolled through a virtual design. In the prospective study, cohorts were assigned on the basis of participant-reported clinical history obtained from a screening survey and a study questionnaire. ImmuneRACE Cohort 3 recovered participants were defined by two consecutive negative NP/OP PCR tests, healthcare professional clearance, or symptom resolution. Each participant in the prospective study had whole blood, serum and a nasopharyngeal or oropharyngeal swab collected by mobile phlebotomists. Prospective study participants could optionally give additional blood draws and questionnaires over a roughly 2-month period. Prospective study blood samples were shipped either frozen or at room temperature before DNA extraction.

With regard to this clone: This receptor's antigen is unknown. No qualities accompany the bases; no much larger clone lies one base away.

Results and caveats for the whole study, not just this receptor: The quantity of clinical and demographic metadata differed by source and by participant and was supplied without curation.

The immunoSEQ Assay, a bias-controlled multiplex PCR, was used to amplify TCRbeta CDR3 regions from genomic DNA. The paper's data handling went like this. The number of nucleated cells in each sample was estimated by amplification of reference gene primers within the assay. Sequence reads were collapsed and filtered to measure the absolute abundance of every unique TCRbeta CDR3 rearrangement. Productive Simpson clonality was computed per sample as the square root of Simpson's diversity index over productive rearrangements. Drawn from immuneACCESS, this table holds only the in-frame rearrangements with V and J called that TCRdb kept. Clones are partly lost; checked studies trace under half to an unresolved V gene and leave the rest unexplained. The DNA gave D and trimming, while V, J and clone size come from that table. The sample records 130,000 to 150,000 clones, about four fifths of which are singletons. The ten top clones hold approximately 10% of the sample.

The clonotype was recovered from a man aged 45-65 years who had recovered from COVID-19. Sequencing was performed on PBMCs or T cells enriched from blood (not recorded which). Recombination joined TRBV4-3 with TRBJ1-2, with 7 middle bases fitting TRBD1. The DNA sequence is given as TGCGCCAGCAGCCAAGGAATACGACAGGGAGGCGATGGCTACACCTTC. This yields the protein CASSQGIRQGGDGYTF.